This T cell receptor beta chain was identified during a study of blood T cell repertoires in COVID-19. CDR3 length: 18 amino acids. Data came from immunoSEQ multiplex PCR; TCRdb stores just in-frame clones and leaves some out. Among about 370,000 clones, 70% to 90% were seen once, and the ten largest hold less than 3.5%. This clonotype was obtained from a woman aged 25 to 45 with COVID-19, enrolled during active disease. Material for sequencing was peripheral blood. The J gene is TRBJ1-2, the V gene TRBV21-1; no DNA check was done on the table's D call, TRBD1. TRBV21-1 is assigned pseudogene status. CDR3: CASSKGAGGFVSDYGYTF. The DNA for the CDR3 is TGTGCCAGCAGCAAAGGAGCAGGGGGCTTTGTTTCGGACTATGGCTACACCTTC.